These 10 T cell receptor beta chains originate from one sample sequenced in a study of T cells in Graves' hyperthyroidism and ophthalmopathy. Amplification of TCR beta CDR3 regions was performed using RNA transcripts as template. The primer set for the first-round RT-PCR of the TCR CDR3 was HTBI. TCRdb independently ran MiXCR on the multiplex PCR reads; one entry per CDR3 protein. The sample includes about 720,000 distinct CDR3 sequences, about a sixth of them seen just once. Sequencing was carried out using blood. These receptors all come from a man aged 18-30 years with Graves' hyperthyroidism.

The CDR3 sequence is CASSVAGGTSASGEQFF. CDR3 in DNA: TGTGCCAGCAGCGTAGCAGGTGGGACTAGCGCCTCCGGTGAGCAGTTCTTC. The chain couples TRBV9 to TRBJ2-1, with 10 positions matching TRBD2. The CDR3 is 17 residues long. With V trimmed by 0 bases and J by 9 bases, 12 bases remained unmatched. Germline-derived CDR1 and CDR2 are SGDLS and YYNGEE.

This clonotype was observed many times. V and J are TRBV29-1 and TRBJ2-5; 8 nucleotides agree with TRBD1. The CDR3 length is 14 residues. The ends lost 2 bases at V and 5 bases at J; junction bases unmatched: 7. Per the germline V gene, CDR1 is SQVTM and CDR2 is ANQGSEA. The DNA of the CDR3 is TGCAGCGTTGAATGGGCAGGGGGCCGGGAGACCCAGTACTTC. Protein product: CSVEWAGGRETQYF.

V gene TRBV28 combines with J gene TRBJ2-1; D remains unclear. The CDR3 is 14 residues long. V lost 6 bases to trimming and J lost 5 bases, with 14 bases between them. Germline values: CDR1 MDHEN, CDR2 SYDVKM. The CDR3 nucleotides read TGTGCCAGCAGCTCCCCAAGGGTTCACAATGAGCAGTTCTTC. Translated, it gives CASSSPRVHNEQFF.

This clonotype has a count of ten or more. The rearrangement links TRBV20-1 to TRBJ1-6, with 7 bases that match TRBD1. Germline V gives CDR1 DFQATT, CDR2 SNEGSKA (reference sequence). The CDR3 is made up of 13 amino acids. After removal of 5 bases from V and 9 bases from J, the junction contained 7 bases not matched to a gene. The chain's CDR3 is CSAPTGAGSPLHF. CDR3 DNA sequence: TGCAGTGCTCCCACAGGGGCTGGTTCACCCCTCCACTTT.

There are a few counts of this clonotype. The gene calls are TRBV20-1 and TRBJ1-1, with 7 positions matching TRBD1. The CDR3 has 15 residues. Germline V gives CDR1 DFQATT, CDR2 SNEGSKA (reference sequence). The CDR3 protein is CRPVQGYEMNTEAFF. In nucleotides, the CDR3 is TGCAGACCAGTACAGGGGTATGAGATGAACACTGAAGCTTTCTTT.

This clonotype has at least ten counts. The chain combines TRBV20-1 with TRBJ1-5; 8 nucleotides align to TRBD1. V dropped 5 bases and J dropped 2; count of bases not matched to a gene: 5. Germline CDR1 is DFQATT and CDR2 is SNEGSKA (reference sequence). The CDR3 sequence is 14 residues long. The CDR3 sequence is CSARQGAGNQPQHF. Written as DNA, the CDR3 is TGCAGTGCTCGGCAGGGGGCCGGCAATCAGCCCCAGCATTTT.

This clonotype was recorded a few times. The chain couples TRBV6-5 to TRBJ1-2; D ambiguous. CDR3 length equals 14 residues. The germline V gene encodes CDR1 MNHEY and CDR2 SVGAGI. V gave up 4 bases and J gave up 3 bases, with 12 bases separating them. CDR3 nucleotides: TGTGCCAGCAGTTTTAGGGTGACGGACTATGGCTACACCTTC. It specifies CASSFRVTDYGYTF.

There are many counts of this clonotype. The CDR3 nucleotides are TGTGCCAGCACCCGAGGGCACGAGCAGTACTTC. Amino acids: CASTRGHEQYF. The chain couples TRBV6-1 to TRBJ2-7; the D gene is possibly TRBD2 (5 bases). Deletions cut 7 bases from V and 5 bases from J, with 9 bases between. The CDR3 spans 11 residues. Germline V lookup: CDR1 MNHNS, CDR2 SASEGT.

The table lists this clonotype with a few counts. The J gene is TRBJ2-7, the V gene TRBV7-2, with 10 bases aligning to TRBD2. The J segment lost 6 bases and the V segment lost 6 bases, leaving 8 bases of the junction unmatched. The CDR3 sequence is 14 residues long. Germline V gene lookup returns CDR1 SGHTA and CDR2 FQGNSA. CDR3 region: CASRIATSGTEQYF. For the CDR3, the DNA is TGTGCCAGCAGAATCGCAACTAGCGGGACCGAGCAGTACTTC.

This clonotype showed up many times. In DNA form, the CDR3 reads TGCAGTGCTAACCCCCCGGGGGCGGGAGGTTACACAGATACGCAGTATTTT. It encodes CSANPPGAGGYTDTQYF. The rearrangement links TRBV20-1 to TRBJ2-3; 8 nucleotides align to TRBD2. The CDR3 runs to 17 residues. Germline V gene data show CDR1 as DFQATT and CDR2 as SNEGSKA (reference sequence). Losses at the gene ends were 4 bases for V and 2 bases for J; bases not matched to a gene: 14.